These T cell receptor beta chains were read from a single sample in a study of vaccination and CD4 T cells after COVID-19. These receptors have no identified antigens. TCRdb processed the PCR reads anew with MiXCR; each CDR3 protein has one entry. The data show 5,500 to 8,000 distinct CDR3 sequences, roughly two thirds seen once. Material: CD4+ T cells from blood, cultured in vitro. Receptors originate from a human donor who had recovered from COVID-19. Each CDR3 is given with its conserved first and last residue. The order of the fields is CDR3 protein, CDR3 DNA, J gene, clone size, D gene, V gene. A D gene is named only where the DNA matches it firmly. Clone size is stated in some rows and not others, as once, few, many or a class when expanded.

CASSLGVSETQYF,TGTGCCAGCAGCTTGGGAGTCTCGGAGACCCAGTACTTC,TRBJ2-5,NA,NA,TRBV11-2
CSARTNRGVTEAFF,TGCAGTGCTAGGACAAACCGGGGGGTCACTGAAGCTTTCTTT,TRBJ1-1,NA,NA,TRBV20-1
CASSPGQLSNQPQHF,TGTGCCAGCAGCCCGGGACAGCTTAGCAATCAGCCCCAGCATTTT,TRBJ1-5,NA,TRBD1,TRBV7-3
CASSEADGELFF,TGTGCCAGCAGTGAAGCGGACGGGGAGCTGTTTTTT,TRBJ2-2,NA,NA,TRBV2
CASSSPSGVNTEAFF,TGTGCCAGCAGTTCACCGTCAGGGGTGAACACTGAAGCTTTCTTT,TRBJ1-1,NA,NA,TRBV6-5
CASSPDRVRDEQYF,TGTGCCAGCAGCCCCGACAGGGTCCGGGACGAGCAGTACTTC,TRBJ2-7,once,TRBD1,TRBV7-2
CSARAVTRSYEQYF,TGCAGTGCTAGAGCTGTAACTAGATCCTACGAGCAGTACTTC,TRBJ2-7,once,NA,TRBV20-1
CASRLRTGGTIWGTEAFF,TGTGCCAGCAGGTTGAGGACAGGGGGCACTATATGGGGCACTGAAGCTTTCTTT,TRBJ1-1,NA,TRBD1,TRBV7-9
CSARRGQRSSNTGELFF,TGCAGTGCACGGAGGGGACAGCGGAGTTCGAACACCGGGGAGCTGTTTTTT,TRBJ2-2,NA,NA,TRBV20-1
CASSLEPNTEAFF,TGTGCCAGCAGCTTGGAGCCGAACACTGAAGCTTTCTTT,TRBJ1-1,NA,NA,TRBV5-4
CATSRATGTNQPQHF,TGTGCCACCAGCAGAGCCACCGGGACCAATCAGCCCCAGCATTTT,TRBJ1-5,NA,NA,TRBV15
CASSINSGTEAFF,TGTGCCAGCAGTATAAACAGCGGCACTGAAGCTTTCTTT,TRBJ1-1,few,NA,TRBV6-1
CASSYGTSGFYEQYF,TGTGCCAGCAGTTATGGGACTAGCGGCTTCTACGAGCAGTACTTC,TRBJ2-7,NA,TRBD2,TRBV6-5
CASSPNSPGANVLTF,TGTGCCAGCAGCCCGAACAGCCCTGGGGCCAACGTCCTGACTTTC,TRBJ2-6,once,NA,TRBV5-4
CASSSTGDEQYF,TGTGCCAGCAGCTCCACAGGGGACGAGCAGTACTTC,TRBJ2-7,NA,TRBD1,TRBV7-9
CASRQPGQANQPQHF,TGTGCCAGCAGACAACCGGGACAGGCCAATCAGCCCCAGCATTTT,TRBJ1-5,NA,TRBD1,TRBV6-2/TRBV6-3
CASRTGSNYGYTF,TGTGCCAGCAGGACAGGGTCCAACTATGGCTACACCTTC,TRBJ1-2,few,TRBD1,TRBV27